A selection of T cell receptor beta chains follows, all from one sample in a study of blood T cell repertoires in COVID-19. Produced via immunoSEQ multiplex PCR; TCRdb's table is partial and in-frame only. This table has around 260,000 clones, 80% to 90% appearing once. Sequencing was carried out using PBMCs or T cells enriched from blood (not recorded which). Receptor source: a woman in her 30s who had recovered from COVID-19. CDR3s include the opening cysteine and the closing phenylalanine or tryptophan. A D gene is named only where the DNA matches it firmly. Not every row has a clone size; where given, it reads once, few, many or a size class.

>TRBV25-1|TRBJ2-3|TRBD1|once
TGTGCCAGCAGCGATCCCCCGGGACAGGGGAGCGCAGATACGCAGTATTTT
CASSDPPGQGSADTQYF
>TRBV15|TRBJ2-5|TRBD1|.
TGTGCCACCAGCATACAACAGGGGCCGCAGGAGACCCAGTACTTC
CATSIQQGPQETQYF
>TRBV10-3|TRBJ1-1|TRBD1|.
TGTGCCATCAGCGGACAGGGAAGATTTGAAGCTTTCTTT
CAISGQGRFEAFF
>TRBV19|TRBJ1-2|TRBD1|.
TGTGCCAGTAGTATAGATGGATACGGGACAGGGGGAAGGAGGGCAGATGGCTACACCTTC
CASSIDGYGTGGRRADGYTF
>TRBV3-1/TRBV3-2|TRBJ1-1|.|once
TGTGCCAGCAGCCAAGATTGGGGGCAGTCTGAAGCTTTCTTT
CASSQDWGQSEAFF
>TRBV3-1/TRBV3-2|TRBJ1-3|.|.
TGTGCCAGCAGCCAACTAGGCGGCACGGTTGGGAACACCATATATTTT
CASSQLGGTVGNTIYF
>TRBV6-5|TRBJ1-5|.|.
TGTGCCAGCAGTAATGACCCCGGGGTTAATCAGCCCCAGCATTTT
CASSNDPGVNQPQHF
>TRBV15|TRBJ2-1|TRBD2|.
TGTGCCACCAGCAGAGAGGGAGGGTCCTACAATGAGCAGTTCTTC
CATSREGGSYNEQFF
>TRBV18|TRBJ2-2|TRBD2|.
TGTGCCAGCTCACGACTCGGGGGGAATACGGACACCGGGGAGCTGTTTTTT
CASSRLGGNTDTGELFF
>TRBV10-3|TRBJ2-1|TRBD1|.
TGTGCCATCAGAGTAGGATTAACAGGGGGCATTGGTGAGCAGTTCTTC
CAIRVGLTGGIGEQFF
>TRBV12-3/TRBV12-4|TRBJ1-1|.|.
TGTGCCAGCAGTTTCATTTCGAGGGAAGCTTTCTTT
CASSFISREAFF
>TRBV7-9|TRBJ2-7|TRBD1|.
TGTGCCAGCAGCTCGGACAAGGACAGGGTTTTCGAGCAGTACTTC
CASSSDKDRVFEQYF
>TRBV29-1|TRBJ1-2|.|.
TGCAGCGTTGAAGGTCTAGGCGTCTATGGCTACACCTTC
CSVEGLGVYGYTF
>TRBV9|TRBJ1-5|TRBD1|few
TGTGCCAGCAGCGCCGGACAGGGATTTGGTCAGCCCCAGCATTTT
CASSAGQGFGQPQHF
>TRBV18|TRBJ1-1|.|.
TGTGCCAGCTCACCGTCAGTCCCGGGGATGAACACTGAAGCTTTCTTT
CASSPSVPGMNTEAFF
>TRBV30|TRBJ1-4|.|.
TGTGCCTGGAGTGGTTGGGGCGGAAGAGGAACTAATGAAAAACTGTTTTTT
CAWSGWGGRGTNEKLFF
>TRBV11-3|TRBJ2-7|.|.
TGTGCCAGCAGCTTCCGGGGGAACTACGAGCAGTACTTC
CASSFRGNYEQYF
>TRBV11-2|TRBJ2-5|.|once
TGTGCCAGCAGCCGGACTGCCATCCCGGGGGAGACCCAGTACTTC
CASSRTAIPGETQYF
>TRBV6-6|TRBJ1-2|TRBD1|.
TGTGCCAGCAGAACAGGGGAAGGAAACTATGGCTACACCTTC
CASRTGEGNYGYTF
>TRBV3-1/TRBV3-2|TRBJ1-5|.|once
TGTGCCAGCAGCCGTCGGACAACCCTTTATAGCAATCAGCCCCAGCATTTT
CASSRRTTLYSNQPQHF
>TRBV30|TRBJ2-5|TRBD2|once
TGTGCCTGGAGTGGCGGGGGTACTCAAGAGACCCAGTACTTC
CAWSGGGTQETQYF
>TRBV27|TRBJ1-2|.|.
TGTGCCAGCAGTTTACGAGGAACATATGGCTACACCTTC
CASSLRGTYGYTF
>TRBV20-1|TRBJ1-1|.|.
TGCAGTGCTAGTAAGCCCCCTACCGAAGCTTTCTTT
CSASKPPTEAFF
>TRBV7-9|TRBJ1-1|.|.
TGTGCCAGCAGCTTAAAGCTTGACGGACACTCTGAAGCTTTCTTT
CASSLKLDGHSEAFF
>TRBV5-1|TRBJ1-5|.|once
TGCGCCAGCAGCTTGGGGGGTCAGGGTTGGGATTATAGCAATCAGCCCCAGCATTTT
CASSLGGQGWDYSNQPQHF
>TRBV19|TRBJ1-2|.|.
TGTGCCAGTAGCTATCTAGGCTATGGCTACACCTTC
CASSYLGYGYTF
>TRBV4-1|TRBJ2-7|TRBD2|.
TGCGCCAGCAGTCAACGTTGGCGGGGGACCTCCTACGAGCAGTACTTC
CASSQRWRGTSYEQYF
>TRBV29-1|TRBJ2-7|TRBD2|.
TGCAGCGTGCAGACCGGGGGGGAGCAGTACTTC
CSVQTGGEQYF
>TRBV6-5|TRBJ1-1|TRBD1|.
TGTGCCAGCACCCTGACAGGGGGCATGGTTGAAGCTTTCTTT
CASTLTGGMVEAFF
>TRBV6-1|TRBJ1-3|.|.
TGTGCCAGCAGTGAGGGACTTCCGAGGACTGGAAACACCATATATTTT
CASSEGLPRTGNTIYF
>TRBV7-7|TRBJ1-1|.|.
TGTGCCAGCAGCTTGGGGACTAACACTGAAGCTTTCTTT
CASSLGTNTEAFF
>TRBV7-8|TRBJ1-5|.|.
TGTGCCAGCAGCTTTGTGTCAGGTATTAGCAATCAGCCCCAGCATTTT
CASSFVSGISNQPQHF
>TRBV14|TRBJ1-4|.|.
TGTGCCAGCAGCCAAGTCCGAGGTGGGACTAATGAAAAACTGTTTTTT
CASSQVRGGTNEKLFF
>TRBV3-1/TRBV3-2|TRBJ2-1|.|.
TGTGCCAGCAGCCAGGTTCGGGGAAGAGGGGAGCAGTTCTTC
CASSQVRGRGEQFF
>TRBV9|TRBJ1-2|.|.
TGTGCCAGCAGCGTGGACAGAGCAAGCGCCTATGGCTACACCTTC
CASSVDRASAYGYTF
>TRBV28|TRBJ1-1|.|.
TGTGCCAGCAGTTTATACAGGGCTAATTGGTCTGAAGCTTTCTTT
CASSLYRANWSEAFF
>TRBV6-5|TRBJ2-7|.|.
TGTGCCAGCAGGACCACAGGGTACGAGCAGTACTTC
CASRTTGYEQYF
>TRBV7-9|TRBJ1-2|.|.
TGTGCCAGCAGTTTAGCGGCGGGCCGGGATGGCTACACCTTC
CASSLAAGRDGYTF
>TRBV5-1|TRBJ1-6|TRBD1|.
TGCGCCAGCAGCTTGACGGGACAGTCCTATAATTCACCCCTCCACTTT
CASSLTGQSYNSPLHF
>TRBV7-8|TRBJ1-2|TRBD1|.
TGTGCCAGCAGCTTAGATCGGACAGGGATCCTTTTCTATGGCTACACCTTC
CASSLDRTGILFYGYTF
>TRBV28|TRBJ1-5|.|.
TGTGCCAGCTCTAATGGGCCTTTCAATCAGCCCCAGCATTTT
CASSNGPFNQPQHF
>TRBV19|TRBJ2-1|.|.
TGTGCCAGTAGTATACTGGGGCTAGATGAGCAGTTCTTC
CASSILGLDEQFF
>TRBV3-1/TRBV3-2|TRBJ1-2|.|.
TGTGCCAGCAGCCAAGAGGCACAGGGCAGGGTCTATGGCTACACCTTC
CASSQEAQGRVYGYTF
>TRBV25-1|TRBJ1-5|.|.
TGTGCCAGCCGTGAAACAGGGATGAATCAGCCCCAGCATTTT
CASRETGMNQPQHF
>TRBV7-8|TRBJ2-7|TRBD1|.
TGTGCCAGCAGCTTAGCAGGGACAGGGGGCTCCGAGCAGTACTTC
CASSLAGTGGSEQYF